These 12 T cell receptor beta chains came from one sample sequenced in a study of beta chain features in type 1 diabetes. Expressed TCRB transcripts were sequenced after all isolated RNA was converted to cDNA. Some clones are missing from TCRdb's copy, which holds only in-frame ones; the method was immunoSEQ multiplex PCR. The table records about 160,000 clones, 8.1% of them present only once. Sequencing was done on a sample of central memory CD4+ T cells from blood. These receptors all come from a man younger than 35 in good health.

This clone was detected ten times or more. V and J are TRBV6-6 and TRBJ2-1, with 9 bases that match TRBD2. The germline gives CDR1 MNHNY, CDR2 SVGAGI (reference sequence). J was trimmed by 5 bases and V by 2 bases; bases with no gene match: 1. The CDR3 length is 14 residues. The CDR3 sequence: CASSYPSGDNEQFF. CDR3 sequence (DNA): TGTGCCAGCAGTTACCCTAGCGGGGACAATGAGCAGTTCTTC.

The V gene is TRBV28, the J gene TRBJ1-2, with D possibly matching TRBD1 (6 bases). The germline CDR1 and CDR2 sequences are MDHEN and SYDVKM. Trimming shortened V by 4 bases and J by 4 bases, and 19 bases separated the two germline ends. The CDR3 spans 16 residues. Here the CDR3 reads CASSSSLQGSGYGYTF. In nucleotides, the CDR3 is TGTGCCAGCAGTTCCTCACTACAGGGTTCCGGCTATGGCTACACCTTC.

The sample holds a few counts of this clone. The chain couples TRBV9 to TRBJ1-6; the D gene is possibly TRBD1 (5 bases). The CDR3 totals 12 residues. V lost 5 bases, J lost 8 bases, and 8 bases lay in between. Germline V gene sequence: CDR1 SGDLS, CDR2 YYNGEE. The CDR3 DNA reads as TGTGCCAGCAGTAAACAGGATTCACCCCTCCACTTT. This codes for CASSKQDSPLHF.

The CDR3 sequence: CASSQAPAAGLAGLLAKNIQYF. As DNA, the CDR3 is TGCGCCAGCAGCCAAGCTCCGGCGGCTGGACTAGCGGGCCTACTAGCCAAAAACATTCAGTACTTC. The gene calls are TRBV4-1 and TRBJ2-4, with 11 nucleotides matching TRBD2. This CDR3 has 22 residues. Germline V gene sequence: CDR1 MGHRA, CDR2 YSYEKL. After removal of 1 base from V and 0 bases from J, the junction contained 17 bases not matched to a gene.

The rearrangement links TRBV28 to TRBJ2-3; 7 bases align to TRBD2. The CDR3 has 16 amino acids. Germline-derived CDR1 and CDR2 are MDHEN and SYDVKM. V shed 1 base and J 2 bases; nucleotides not matched to a gene: 6. The CDR3 DNA sequence: TGTGCCAGCAGTTTATCTGCTAGCGGAGACACAGATACGCAGTATTTT. Protein product: CASSLSASGDTDTQYF.

This clone has at least ten counts. The rearrangement joins TRBV7-9 to TRBJ1-1; D is uncertain. Between the trimmed V and J ends, which lost 4 bases and 7 bases, there was a span of 13 bases. Germline V gene data show CDR1 as SEHNR and CDR2 as FQNEAQ (reference sequence). The CDR3 sequence is 13 residues long. CDR3 coding DNA: TGTGCCAGCAGCTCCATCGGTGAATATGAAGCTTTCTTT. Residues: CASSSIGEYEAFF.

This clone was seen more than once but under ten times. The chain links TRBV9 to TRBJ2-5, with 11 positions matching TRBD2. Losses at the gene ends were 5 bases for V and 5 bases for J; bases not matched to a gene: 8. CDR3 size: 15 residues. Germline V gene lookup returns CDR1 SGDLS and CDR2 YYNGEE. CDR3 sequence reads: CASRHSGGAGETQYF. In DNA form, the CDR3 reads TGTGCCAGCAGGCATAGCGGGGGGGCCGGGGAGACCCAGTACTTC.

In its sample, this clone was seen many times. This chain joins TRBV29-1 and TRBJ1-4; D uncertain. V gave up 1 base and J gave up 4 bases, with 4 bases separating them. The CDR3 has 12 amino acids. Germline values: CDR1 SQVTM, CDR2 ANQGSEA. CDR3 nucleotides: TGCAGCGTTGAAGGGCTTAATGAAAAACTGTTTTTT. It yields the protein CSVEGLNEKLFF. The whole variable domain, filled in from reference TRBV29-1 and TRBJ1-4, reads SAVISQKPSRDICQRGTSLTIQCQVDSQVTMMFWYRQQPGQSLTLIATANQGSEATYESGFVIDKFPISRPNLTFSTLTVSNMSPEDSSIYLCSVEGLNEKLFFGSGTQLSVL.

Only a few counts were recorded for this clone. This chain joins TRBV4-2 and TRBJ2-1; 7 bases match TRBD2. Per germline, CDR1 LGHNA and CDR2 YNFKEQ. V trimming: 10 bases; J trimming: 0 bases; junction bases outside the gene matches: 3. CDR3 length: 13 residues. The CDR3 region is CAIWTSSYNEQFF. CDR3 bases: TGTGCCATCTGGACTAGCTCCTACAATGAGCAGTTCTTC.

This clone was observed many times. CDR3 DNA sequence: TGTGCCAGCTCACCGGGACAGGGGGCCAGTGAGCAGTTCTTC. Translating it yields CASSPGQGASEQFF. The chain uses TRBV18 and TRBJ2-1, with TRBD1 identical over 12 bases. This CDR3 spans 14 amino acids. Germline values: CDR1 KGHSH, CDR2 LQKENI. Trimming removed 3 bases from V and 9 bases from J; junction bases left unmatched: 3. Supplemented by reference TRBV18 and TRBJ2-1, the full variable domain reads NAGVMQNPRHLVRRRGQEARLRCSPMKGHSHVYWYRQLPEEGLKFMVYLQKENIIDESGMPKERFSAEFPKEGPSILRIQQVVRGDSAAYFCASSPGQGASEQFFGPGTRLTVL.

This clone showed up just a few times. The chain employs TRBV7-2 and TRBJ1-5, with 9 positions matching TRBD1. There are 14 residues in the CDR3. CDR1 and CDR2 from the germline V gene are SGHTA and FQGNSA. V shed 6 bases, J shed 5 bases, and the junction held 5 bases outside the gene matches. The CDR3 nucleotides are TGTGCCAGCAGTCGGACAGGGGACGATCAGCCCCAGCATTTT. It yields the protein CASSRTGDDQPQHF.

This clone was observed a handful of times. This chain links TRBV7-3 with TRBJ2-1; 9 positions match TRBD2. The CDR3 extends over 14 amino acids. Germline V lookup: CDR1 SGHTA, CDR2 FQGTGA. The J segment lost 6 bases and the V segment lost 8 bases, leaving 8 bases of the junction unmatched. The CDR3: CASSEAGGPNEQFF. CDR3 sequence (DNA): TGTGCCAGCTCCGAGGCGGGGGGGCCCAATGAGCAGTTCTTC.